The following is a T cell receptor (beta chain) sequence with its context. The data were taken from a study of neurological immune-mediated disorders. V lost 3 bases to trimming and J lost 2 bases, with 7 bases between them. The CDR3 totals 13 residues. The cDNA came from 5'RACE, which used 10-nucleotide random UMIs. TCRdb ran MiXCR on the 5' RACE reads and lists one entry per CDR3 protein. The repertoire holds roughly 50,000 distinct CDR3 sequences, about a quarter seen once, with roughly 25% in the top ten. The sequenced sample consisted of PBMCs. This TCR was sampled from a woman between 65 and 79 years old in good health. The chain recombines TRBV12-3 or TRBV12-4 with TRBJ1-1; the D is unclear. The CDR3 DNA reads TGTGCCAGCAGTTTGAATTCAAACACTGAAGCTTTCTTT. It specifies CASSLNSNTEAFF.